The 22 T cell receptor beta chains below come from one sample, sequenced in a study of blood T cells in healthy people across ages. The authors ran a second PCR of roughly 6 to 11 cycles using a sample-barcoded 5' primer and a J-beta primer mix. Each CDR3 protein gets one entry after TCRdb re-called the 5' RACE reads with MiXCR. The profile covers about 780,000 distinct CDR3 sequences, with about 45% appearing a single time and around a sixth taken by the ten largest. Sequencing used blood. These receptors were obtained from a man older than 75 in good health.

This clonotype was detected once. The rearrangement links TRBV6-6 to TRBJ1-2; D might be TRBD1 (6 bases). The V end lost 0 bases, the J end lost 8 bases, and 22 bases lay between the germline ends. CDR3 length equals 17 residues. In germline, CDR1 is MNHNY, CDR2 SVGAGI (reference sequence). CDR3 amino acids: CASSYSGFRDNEMGYTF. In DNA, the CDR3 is TGTGCCAGCAGTTACTCAGGATTCCGGGACAACGAAATGGGCTACACCTTC.

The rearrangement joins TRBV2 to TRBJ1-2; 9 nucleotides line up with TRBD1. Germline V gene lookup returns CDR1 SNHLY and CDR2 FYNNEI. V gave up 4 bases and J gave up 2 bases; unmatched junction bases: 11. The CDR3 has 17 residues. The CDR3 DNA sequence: TGTGCCAGCAGTGCTTTAACAGGGGGCTGTGAGAACTATGGCTACACCTTC. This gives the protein CASSALTGGCENYGYTF. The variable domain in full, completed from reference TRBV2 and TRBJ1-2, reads EPEVTQTPSHQVTQMGQEVILRCVPISNHLYFYWYRQILGQKVEFLVSFYNNEISEKSEIFDDQFSVERPDGSNFTLKIRSTKLEDSAMYFCASSALTGGCENYGYTFGSGTRLTVV.

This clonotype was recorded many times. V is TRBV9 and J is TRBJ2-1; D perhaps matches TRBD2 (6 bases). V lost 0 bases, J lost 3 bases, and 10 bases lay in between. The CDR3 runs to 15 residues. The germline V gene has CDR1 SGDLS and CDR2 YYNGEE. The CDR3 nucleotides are TGTGCCAGCAGCGTAGAGTGGGGACTCTACAATGAGCAGTTCTTC. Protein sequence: CASSVEWGLYNEQFF.

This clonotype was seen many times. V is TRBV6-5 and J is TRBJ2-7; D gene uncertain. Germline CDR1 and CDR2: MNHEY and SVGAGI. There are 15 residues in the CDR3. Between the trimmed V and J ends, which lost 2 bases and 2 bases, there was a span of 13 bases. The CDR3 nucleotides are TGTGCCAGCAGTTACCGTGCCGGGCGAGCCTACGAGCAGTACTTC. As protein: CASSYRAGRAYEQYF.

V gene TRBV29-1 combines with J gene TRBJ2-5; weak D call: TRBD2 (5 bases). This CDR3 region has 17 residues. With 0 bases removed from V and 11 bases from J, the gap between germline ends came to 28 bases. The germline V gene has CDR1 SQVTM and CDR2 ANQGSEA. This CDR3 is CSVEEERADQRPNEQYF. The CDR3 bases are TGCAGCGTTGAAGAGGAGAGGGCGGACCAGCGACCAAATGAGCAGTACTTC.

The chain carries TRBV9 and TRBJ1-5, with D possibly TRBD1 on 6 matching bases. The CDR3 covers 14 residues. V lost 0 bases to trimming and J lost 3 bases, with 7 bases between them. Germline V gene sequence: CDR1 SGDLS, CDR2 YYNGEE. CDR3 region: CASSVGTVNQPQHF. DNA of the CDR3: TGTGCCAGCAGCGTAGGGACAGTCAATCAGCCCCAGCATTTT.

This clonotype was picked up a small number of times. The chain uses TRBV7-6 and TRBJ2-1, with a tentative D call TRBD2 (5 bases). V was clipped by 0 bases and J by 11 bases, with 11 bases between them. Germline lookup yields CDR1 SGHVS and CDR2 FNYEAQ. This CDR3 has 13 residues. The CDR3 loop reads CASSLAGGNKQFF. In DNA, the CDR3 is TGTGCCAGCAGCTTAGCCGGAGGTAATAAGCAGTTCTTC.

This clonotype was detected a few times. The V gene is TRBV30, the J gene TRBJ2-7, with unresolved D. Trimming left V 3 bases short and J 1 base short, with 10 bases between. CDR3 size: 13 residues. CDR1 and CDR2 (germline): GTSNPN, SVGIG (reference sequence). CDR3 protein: CAWSRQQSYEQYF. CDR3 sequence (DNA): TGTGCCTGGAGCCGGCAACAGTCCTACGAGCAGTACTTC.

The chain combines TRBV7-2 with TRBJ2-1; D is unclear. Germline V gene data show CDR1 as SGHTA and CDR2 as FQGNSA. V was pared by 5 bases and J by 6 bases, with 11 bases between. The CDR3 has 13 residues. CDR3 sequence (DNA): TGTGCCAGCAGCCCCCGACGGGCCAATGAGCAGTTCTTC. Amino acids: CASSPRRANEQFF.

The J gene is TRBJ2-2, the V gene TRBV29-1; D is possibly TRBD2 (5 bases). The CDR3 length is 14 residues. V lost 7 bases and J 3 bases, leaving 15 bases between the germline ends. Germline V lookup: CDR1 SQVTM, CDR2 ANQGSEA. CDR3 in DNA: TGCAGCGCTCAGGCGGCGAGGGACACCGGGGAGCTGTTTTTT. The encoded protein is CSAQAARDTGELFF.

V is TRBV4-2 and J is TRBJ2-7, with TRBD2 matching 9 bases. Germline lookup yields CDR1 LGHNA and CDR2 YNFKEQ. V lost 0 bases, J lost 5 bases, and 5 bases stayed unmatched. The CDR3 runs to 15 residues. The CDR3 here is CASSQDLWTSDEQYF. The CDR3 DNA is TGTGCCAGCAGCCAAGATCTGTGGACTAGCGACGAGCAGTACTTC.

CDR3 in DNA: TGTGCCACCAGCAGAAGGGCGGGAGCGGGCAATGAGCAGTTCTTC. Amino acid sequence: CATSRRAGAGNEQFF. J is TRBJ2-1 and V is TRBV15, with 7 bases aligning to TRBD2. J gave up 6 bases and V 2 bases, and 7 bases lay outside the gene matches. CDR3 length equals 15 residues. Per the germline V gene, CDR1 is LNHNV and CDR2 is YYDKDF (reference sequence).

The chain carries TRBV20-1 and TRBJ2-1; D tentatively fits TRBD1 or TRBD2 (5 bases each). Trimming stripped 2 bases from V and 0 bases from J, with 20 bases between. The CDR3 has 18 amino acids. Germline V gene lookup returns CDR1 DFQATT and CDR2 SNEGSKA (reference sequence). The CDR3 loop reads CSARSSGAQWSSYNEQFF. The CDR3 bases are TGCAGTGCTAGATCGTCCGGGGCTCAATGGAGCTCCTACAATGAGCAGTTCTTC.

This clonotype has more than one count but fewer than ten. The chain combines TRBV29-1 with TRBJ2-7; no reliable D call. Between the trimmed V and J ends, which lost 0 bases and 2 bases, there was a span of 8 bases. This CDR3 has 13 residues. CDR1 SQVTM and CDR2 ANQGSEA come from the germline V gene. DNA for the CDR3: TGCAGCGTTGAAGAGGTCGGAACCTACGAGCAGTACTTC. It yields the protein CSVEEVGTYEQYF.

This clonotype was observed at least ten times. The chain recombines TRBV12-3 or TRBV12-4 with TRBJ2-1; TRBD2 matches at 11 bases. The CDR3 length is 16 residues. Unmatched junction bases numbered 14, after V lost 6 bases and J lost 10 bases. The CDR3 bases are TGTGCCAGCAGGCCCATAGCGGGGGGGGCCTTCGAGGAGCAGTTCTTC. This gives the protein CASRPIAGGAFEEQFF.

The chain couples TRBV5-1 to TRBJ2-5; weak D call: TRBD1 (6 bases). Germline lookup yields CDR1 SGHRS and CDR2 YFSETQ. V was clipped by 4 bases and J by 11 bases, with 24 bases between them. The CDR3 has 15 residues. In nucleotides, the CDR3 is TGCGCCAGCAGCCGATACAGGGAATCGGGCAATGAGCAGTACTTC. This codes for CASSRYRESGNEQYF. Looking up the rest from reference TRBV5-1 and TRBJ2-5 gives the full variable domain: KAGVTQTPRYLIKTRGQQVTLSCSPISGHRSVSWYQQTPGQGLQFLFEYFSETQRNKGNFPGRFSGRQFSNSRSEMNVSTLELGDSALYLCASSRYRESGNEQYFGPGTRLLVL.

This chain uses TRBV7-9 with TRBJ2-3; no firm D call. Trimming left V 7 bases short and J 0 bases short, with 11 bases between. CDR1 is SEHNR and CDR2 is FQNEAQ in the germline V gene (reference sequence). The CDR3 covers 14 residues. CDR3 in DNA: TGTGCCAGCAAGGTTGTTATCAGCACAGATACGCAGTATTTT. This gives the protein CASKVVISTDTQYF.

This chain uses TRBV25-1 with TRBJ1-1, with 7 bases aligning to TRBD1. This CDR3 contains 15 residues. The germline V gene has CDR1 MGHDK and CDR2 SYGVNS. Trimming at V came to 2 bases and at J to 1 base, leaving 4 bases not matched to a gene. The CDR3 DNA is TGTGCCAGCAGTGAACCGACAGGGACGAACACTGAAGCTTTCTTT. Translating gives CASSEPTGTNTEAFF.

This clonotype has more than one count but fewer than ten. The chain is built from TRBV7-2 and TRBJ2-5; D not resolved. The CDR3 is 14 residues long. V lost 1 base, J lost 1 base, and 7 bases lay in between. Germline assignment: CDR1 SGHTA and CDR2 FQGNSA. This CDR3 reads CASSLVVTQETQYF. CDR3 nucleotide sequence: TGTGCCAGCAGCTTAGTGGTGACCCAAGAGACCCAGTACTTC.

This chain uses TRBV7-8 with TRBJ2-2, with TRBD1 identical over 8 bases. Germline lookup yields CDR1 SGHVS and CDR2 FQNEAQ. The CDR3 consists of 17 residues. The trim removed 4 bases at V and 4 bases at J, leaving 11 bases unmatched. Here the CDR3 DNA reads TGTGCCAGCAGCTCAAAGTCAGGGGGCGTCGGCACCGGGGAGCTGTTTTTT. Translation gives CASSSKSGGVGTGELFF.

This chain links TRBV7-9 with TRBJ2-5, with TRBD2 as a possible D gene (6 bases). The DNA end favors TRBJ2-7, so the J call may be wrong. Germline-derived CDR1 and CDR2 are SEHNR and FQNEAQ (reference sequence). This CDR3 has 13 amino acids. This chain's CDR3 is CASSKTGVGEQYF. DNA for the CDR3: TGTGCCAGCAGCAAGACGGGGGTTGGCGAGCAGTACTTC.

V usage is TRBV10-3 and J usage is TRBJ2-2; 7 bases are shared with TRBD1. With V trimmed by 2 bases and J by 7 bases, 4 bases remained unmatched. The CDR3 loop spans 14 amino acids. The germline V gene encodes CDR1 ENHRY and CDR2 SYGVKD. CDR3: CAISETGENGELFF. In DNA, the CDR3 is TGTGCCATCAGTGAGACAGGGGAAAACGGGGAGCTGTTTTTT.